These 5 T cell receptor beta chains share one sample of origin, sequenced in a study of vaccination and CD4 T cells after COVID-19. As to treatment: roughly 11-day PBMC culture with coronavirus spike peptide pools or control peptides (ViraFEST assay). Which antigens these TCRs recognize remains unknown. The Oncomine TCR Beta short-read assay sequenced DNA from cultured CD4+ T cells. TCRdb ran MiXCR on the PCR reads and lists one entry per CDR3 protein. The sample comprises fewer than 25,000 distinct CDR3 sequences, 49% of which are singletons, and around 3.6% rests with the top ten. Sequencing was done on a sample of CD4+ T cells from blood, cultured in vitro. These receptors all stem from a human donor who had recovered from COVID-19.

J is TRBJ1-3 and V is TRBV5-4, with unresolved D. This CDR3 comprises 15 residues. Germline values: CDR1 SGHNT, CDR2 YYREEE (reference sequence). Trimming took 3 bases from V and 4 from J, leaving 14 bases between them. The CDR3 spells CASSSWTSGGNTIYF. Written as DNA, the CDR3 is TGTGCCAGCAGCTCGTGGACCAGCGGAGGAAACACCATATATTTT.

This clonotype showed up just a few times. This chain connects TRBV7-9 to TRBJ2-7, with 9 bases identical to TRBD1. Germline CDR1 SEHNR, CDR2 FQNEAQ (reference sequence). With 4 bases clipped from V and 4 bases from J, the junction kept 5 bases outside the gene matches. This CDR3 contains 14 residues. CDR3 in amino acids: CASSSGGQGYEQYF. Here the CDR3 DNA reads TGTGCCAGCAGCTCAGGGGGACAGGGATACGAGCAGTACTTC. The complete variable domain, with remaining parts taken from reference TRBV7-9 and TRBJ2-7, reads DTGVSQNPRHKITKRGQNVTFRCDPISEHNRLYWYRQTLGQGPEFLTYFQNEAQLEKSRLLSDRFSAERPKGSFSTLEIQRTEQGDSAMYLCASSSGGQGYEQYFGPGTRLTVT.

The sample holds a few counts of this clonotype. The chain carries TRBV27 and TRBJ2-1; 10 nucleotides line up with TRBD2. The germline V gene has CDR1 MNHEY and CDR2 SMNVEV (reference sequence). The CDR3 spans 16 residues. After removal of 5 bases from V and 4 bases from J, the junction contained 8 bases not matched to a gene. Here the CDR3 DNA reads TGTGCCAGCAGTACCTCTGGAGCGGGGGGGTACAATGAGCAGTTCTTC. It yields the protein CASSTSGAGGYNEQFF.

This sequence joins TRBV28 and TRBJ2-7; 10 nucleotides align to TRBD1. The CDR3 contains 14 residues. Germline V lookup: CDR1 MDHEN, CDR2 SYDVKM. V was pared by 7 bases and J by 4 bases, with 7 bases of the junction left unmatched. In nucleotides, the CDR3 is TGTGCCAGCATCGGGTGGGACAGGGGATACGAGCAGTACTTC. This gives the protein CASIGWDRGYEQYF. Full variable domain (outside the CDR3, taken from reference TRBV28 and TRBJ2-7): DVKVTQSSRYLVKRTGEKVFLECVQDMDHENMFWYRQDPGLGLRLIYFSYDVKMKEKGDIPEGYSVSREKKERFSLILESASTNQTSMYLCASIGWDRGYEQYFGPGTRLTVT.

This clonotype was found a few times. Because the CDR3's place on the DNA is in doubt, the DNA is left out and the CDR3 is given as listed by TCRdb. The chain links TRBV7-5 to TRBJ2-5; the D segment call TRBD1 is taken from the table without a DNA check. TRBV7-5 is given as a pseudogene. The CDR3 is 17 amino acids in total, end residues counted. The CDR3 region is CISVPEASGFPQQTQYF.